This TCR beta chain came from a study of regulatory and conventional T cells in RAG deficiency. Study-wide points: Treg unique TCR beta sequences were about 110-fold fewer in Omenn syndrome and CID/AS patients than controls. In Omenn syndrome, Treg and Tconv repertoires overlapped >90%.

Genomic DNA came from blood regulatory T cells gated CD4+ CD25-high CD127-low. Concerning this clone itself: Its antigen is still unknown.

The table came from immunoSEQ multiplex PCR; TCRdb's copy has only in-frame clones and leaves some out. Of under 15,000 clones in the sample, around 94% are singletons; the top ten hold approximately 1.3%. This same sample was also taken into another study, of regulatory T cells. That paper states: The primer mix had 52 TRBV and 13 TRBJ primers. Patient repertoires had restricted TRB V-J pairs and skewed V and J usage, most in Tregs.

Source material: CD127- CD25+ CD4+ Tregs sorted from blood. This clonotype was obtained from a human donor in good health.

The chain's CDR3 is CASSIRQGYEQYF. The CDR3 DNA follows: TGTGCCAGTAGTATCCGACAGGGCTACGAGCAGTACTTC. The rearrangement links TRBV19 to TRBJ2-7, with TRBD1 matching 7 bases. This CDR3 region has 13 residues. The V segment lost 3 bases and the J segment 3 bases; nucleotides outside the gene matches: 2. CDR1 and CDR2 from the germline V gene are LNHDA and SQIVND (reference sequence).